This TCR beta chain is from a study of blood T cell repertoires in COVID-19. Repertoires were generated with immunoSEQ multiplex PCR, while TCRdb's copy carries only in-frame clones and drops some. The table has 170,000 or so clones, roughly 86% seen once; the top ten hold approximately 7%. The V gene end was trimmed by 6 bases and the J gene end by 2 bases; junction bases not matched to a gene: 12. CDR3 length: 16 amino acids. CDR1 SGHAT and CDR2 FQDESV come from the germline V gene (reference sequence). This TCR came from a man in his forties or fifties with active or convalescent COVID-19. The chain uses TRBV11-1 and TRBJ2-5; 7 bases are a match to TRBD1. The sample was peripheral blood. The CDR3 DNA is TGTGCCAGCAGTTCAGGACAGGTCAGGAGTCAAGAGACCCAGTACTTC. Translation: CASSSGQVRSQETQYF.